The subject of this entry is one T cell receptor (beta chain). The PCR used 60 Vbeta and 13 Jbeta primers. The protocol was immunoSEQ multiplex PCR, while the TCRdb copy is restricted to in-frame clones and leaves out a portion. The data show 100,000 or so clones, about four fifths seen once. V lost 11 bases and J 10 bases, leaving 18 bases between the germline ends. The CDR3 is made up of 13 amino acids. The data originate from a study of cytomegalovirus exposure and HLA in healthy donors. The sequence was collected from a man aged 40-49 years in good health and CMV-seronegative. The genes are TRBV23-1 and TRBJ1-6; a possible D gene is TRBD1 (5 bases). TRBV23-1 has ORF status, its function being uncertain. The sample comprised PBMCs. The chain's CDR3 is CAQGRQGWSPLHF. The CDR3 DNA is TGCGCCCAGGGCCGGCAGGGTTGGTCACCCCTCCACTTT.